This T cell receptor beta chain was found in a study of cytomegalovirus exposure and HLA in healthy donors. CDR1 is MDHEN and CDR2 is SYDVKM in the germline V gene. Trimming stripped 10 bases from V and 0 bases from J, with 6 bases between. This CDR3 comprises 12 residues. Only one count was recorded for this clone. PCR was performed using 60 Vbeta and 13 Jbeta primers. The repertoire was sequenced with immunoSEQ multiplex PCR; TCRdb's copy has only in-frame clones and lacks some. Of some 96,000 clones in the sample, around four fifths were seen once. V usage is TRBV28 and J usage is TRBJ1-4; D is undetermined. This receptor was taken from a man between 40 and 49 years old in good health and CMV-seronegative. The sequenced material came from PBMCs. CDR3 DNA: TGTGCCACACATGCAACTAATGAAAAACTGTTTTTT. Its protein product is CATHATNEKLFF. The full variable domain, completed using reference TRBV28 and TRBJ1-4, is DVKVTQSSRYLVKRTGEKVFLECVQDMDHENMFWYRQDPGLGLRLIYFSYDVKMKEKGDIPEGYSVSREKKERFSLILESASTNQTSMYLCATHATNEKLFFGSGTQLSVL.